The 30 T cell receptor beta chains reported below all come from one sample, sequenced in a study of T cell repertoires in cytomegalovirus infection. TCRdb reprocessed the reads with MiXCR, giving one entry per CDR3 protein. The data hold hundreds of thousands of distinct CDR3 sequences, with 15% to 20% observed a single time. Material: PBMCs. These receptors all stem from a human donor in good health (CMV status not recorded). Some clones in this sample may be carry-over from other donors' samples.

V and J are TRBV7-9 and TRBJ1-4, with 7 bases lining up with TRBD1. The CDR3 has 15 residues. Germline CDR1 reads SEHNR; CDR2 reads FQNEAQ (reference sequence). The V gene end was trimmed by 4 bases and the J gene end by 8 bases; junction bases not matched to a gene: 10. CDR3 sequence reads: CASSSQGPEEEKLFF. As DNA, the CDR3 is TGTGCCAGCAGCTCACAGGGGCCTGAGGAAGAAAAACTGTTTTTT.

This rearrangement joins TRBV19 to TRBJ1-1; 7 bases agree with TRBD1. The CDR3 consists of 15 residues. Germline values: CDR1 LNHDA, CDR2 SQIVND (reference sequence). J gave up 6 bases and V 2 bases, and 9 bases lay outside the gene matches. CDR3 sequence (DNA): TGTGCCAGTAGTATAATCGGAGGGGGCCGGGCTGAAGCTTTCTTT. Residues: CASSIIGGGRAEAFF.

This chain connects TRBV11-2 to TRBJ2-2; D gene ambiguous. Looked up from germline, CDR1 is SGHAT and CDR2 is FQNNGV. V was pared by 3 bases and J by 4 bases, with 9 bases between. CDR3 length: 14 residues. CDR3 in DNA: TGTGCCAGCAGCTTGAAGTGGGGCACCGGGGAGCTGTTTTTT. Translating gives CASSLKWGTGELFF.

This clonotype was seen a handful of times. The J gene is TRBJ2-7, the V gene TRBV12-3 or TRBV12-4; D call uncertain. The CDR3 consists of 13 residues. V lost 5 bases and J lost 3, with 11 bases in between. This chain's CDR3 is CASSPSPVYEQYF. CDR3 DNA sequence: TGTGCCAGCAGTCCCTCCCCGGTCTACGAGCAGTACTTC.

On this clonotype itself: Its ends do not fully match the called genes, so a read error is possible. The genes are TRBV5-3 and TRBJ1-1; TRBD1 might be the D (6 bases). Being an ORF, TRBV5-3 has a function that is uncertain. The CDR3 loop spans 15 amino acids. CDR3 residues: CASSSGGGSNTEAFF. The CDR3 nucleotides read TGTGCCAGCAGCTCCGGCGGGGGCTCCAACACTGAAGCTTTCTTT.

The rearrangement uses TRBV10-3 and TRBJ1-6; TRBD1 matches 8 bases. Per the germline V gene, CDR1 is ENHRY and CDR2 is SYGVKD. V was pared by 2 bases and J by 6 bases, with 6 bases of the junction left unmatched. The CDR3 spans 16 residues. CDR3 bases: TGTGCCATCAGTGAGGGAGACAGGGGCCGTAATTCACCCCTCCACTTT. It encodes CAISEGDRGRNSPLHF.

The chain employs TRBV25-1 and TRBJ1-4; D is ambiguous. V lost 2 bases to trimming and J lost 7 bases, with 14 bases between them. The CDR3 is 15 residues long. The germline CDR1 and CDR2 sequences are MGHDK and SYGVNS. The DNA of the CDR3 is TGTGCCAGCAGTGAAGTAAATCGGTACGCTGAAAAACTGTTTTTT. Its translation: CASSEVNRYAEKLFF.

The J gene is TRBJ1-4, the V gene TRBV20-1, with TRBD1 matching 7 bases. The CDR3 is 14 amino acids. Looked up from germline, CDR1 is DFQATT and CDR2 is SNEGSKA (reference sequence). V trimming: 4 bases; J trimming: 7 bases; junction bases outside the gene matches: 9. CDR3 nucleotide sequence: TGCAGTGCTACGCTACAGGGGCTCGGTGAAAAACTGTTTTTT. Protein sequence: CSATLQGLGEKLFF.

There are a few counts of this clonotype. The chain links TRBV7-9 to TRBJ2-7, with D possibly matching TRBD1 (6 bases). The CDR3 has 13 residues. The V gene lost 3 bases and the J gene lost 8 bases, with 14 bases spanning the gap. In germline, CDR1 is SEHNR, CDR2 FQNEAQ (reference sequence). The CDR3 reads CASSFYRDGKQYF. The CDR3 DNA follows: TGTGCCAGCAGCTTCTACAGGGACGGAAAGCAGTACTTC.

This rearrangement joins TRBV24-1 to TRBJ2-1; D possibly corresponds to TRBD1 (8 bases). V lost 7 bases and J lost 8, with 17 bases in between. The germline gives CDR1 KGHDR, CDR2 SFDVKD. This CDR3 has 14 amino acids. This CDR3 reads CATSAGDRFDEQFF. The CDR3 nucleotides are TGTGCCACCAGCGCGGGGGACAGGTTTGATGAGCAGTTCTTC.

This clonotype has only one observation. The J gene is TRBJ1-1, the V gene TRBV5-1; D is uncertain. The CDR3 is 14 residues long. Germline CDR1 reads SGHRS; CDR2 reads YFSETQ. V dropped 0 bases and J dropped 4 bases, with 10 bases sitting between them. For the CDR3, the DNA is TGCGCCAGCAGCTTGGGTCTTGAGGGCACTGAAGCTTTCTTT. This sequence encodes CASSLGLEGTEAFF.

This clonotype was observed many times. The chain recombines TRBV7-9 with TRBJ1-1; the D gene is possibly TRBD1 (5 bases). Germline-derived CDR1 and CDR2 are SEHNR and FQNEAQ (reference sequence). Trimming pared 4 bases from V and 1 base from J, leaving 13 bases between. The CDR3 is 15 amino acids. CDR3 sequence reads: CASSSGRWGNTEAFF. The CDR3, as DNA: TGTGCCAGCAGCTCGGGACGGTGGGGGAACACTGAAGCTTTCTTT.

This clonotype was seen repeatedly, ten times or more. The V gene is TRBV27, the J gene TRBJ2-1; TRBD1 aligns across 7 bases. Germline V CDR1 and CDR2: MNHEY, SMNVEV (reference sequence). This CDR3 has 13 amino acids. The J segment lost 2 bases and the V segment lost 7 bases, leaving 2 bases of the junction unmatched. CDR3 residues: CASKTGPYNEQFF. DNA for the CDR3: TGTGCCAGCAAGACAGGGCCCTACAATGAGCAGTTCTTC.

The table lists this clonotype with a few counts. The chain carries TRBV4-2 and TRBJ2-2; 7 bases line up with TRBD1. There are 16 residues in the CDR3. CDR1 LGHNA and CDR2 YNFKEQ come from the germline V gene. The V and J ends lost 4 bases and 5 bases, in that order; junction bases with no gene match: 10. CDR3: CASSLDFTGDTGELFF. DNA of the CDR3: TGTGCCAGCAGCCTTGATTTTACAGGGGATACCGGGGAGCTGTTTTTT.

This clonotype came up a few times. The V call is TRBV20-1, the J call TRBJ1-5; D gene ambiguous. From germline, CDR1 is DFQATT and CDR2 SNEGSKA (reference sequence). CDR3 length: 13 amino acids. Trimming cost V 3 bases and J 2 bases, with 8 bases left between them. As DNA, the CDR3 is TGCAGTGCTAGCCCCGGGGGCAATCAGCCCCAGCATTTT. It codes for CSASPGGNQPQHF.

The V gene is TRBV20-1, the J gene TRBJ1-5; TRBD1 is a possible D gene (5 bases). Per germline, CDR1 DFQATT and CDR2 SNEGSKA (reference sequence). V was cut by 1 base and J by 2 bases, with 9 bases left in between. CDR3 size: 14 residues. CDR3 bases: TGCAGTGCTAGAGTCCCAGGGCGCAATCAGCCCCAGCATTTT. Amino acids: CSARVPGRNQPQHF.

This clonotype was found many times. V usage is TRBV7-8 and J usage is TRBJ1-2, with TRBD1 matching over 8 bases. V gave up 4 bases and J gave up 2 bases; unmatched junction bases: 12. The V gene's germline CDR1 is SGHVS and CDR2 FQNEAQ. The CDR3 runs 17 residues. The CDR3 spells CASSSIGKDRANYGYTF. CDR3 nucleotide sequence: TGTGCCAGCAGCTCCATAGGAAAGGACAGGGCAAACTATGGCTACACCTTC.

This clonotype was seen many times. This chain joins TRBV2 and TRBJ2-5; TRBD2 agrees at 10 bases. From germline, CDR1 is SNHLY and CDR2 FYNNEI. This CDR3 comprises 14 residues. V shed 6 bases and J 7 bases; nucleotides not matched to a gene: 8. For the CDR3, the DNA is TGTGCCAGCAGGGCTAGCGGGGGCGGTTGGACCCAGTACTTC. This codes for CASRASGGGWTQYF. The full variable domain, its missing parts supplied by reference TRBV2 and TRBJ2-5, is EPEVTQTPSHQVTQMGQEVILRCVPISNHLYFYWYRQILGQKVEFLVSFYNNEISEKSEIFDDQFSVERPDGSNFTLKIRSTKLEDSAMYFCASRASGGGWTQYFGPGTRLLVL.

This clonotype was observed at least ten times. The J gene is TRBJ2-7, the V gene TRBV7-2, with a weak D call TRBD2 (6 bases). Germline loops: CDR1 SGHTA, CDR2 FQGNSA. V lost 5 bases, J lost 5 bases, and 16 bases lay in between. The CDR3 sequence is 14 residues long. For the CDR3, the DNA is TGTGCCAGCAGCAACCGGGGGTCGAGAGACGAGCAGTACTTC. This translates into CASSNRGSRDEQYF.

This clonotype has only a few counts. This rearrangement joins TRBV27 to TRBJ1-2, with TRBD1 as a possible D gene (6 bases). The CDR3 contains 14 residues. V shed 5 bases and J shed 8 bases, with 18 bases lying between them. The germline V gene has CDR1 MNHEY and CDR2 SMNVEV (reference sequence). The CDR3 sequence is CASSPFYDGGGYTF. The CDR3 coding sequence is TGTGCCAGCAGTCCCTTTTACGACGGGGGCGGCTACACCTTC.

This chain links TRBV10-3 with TRBJ1-2; D remains ambiguous. V lost 3 bases, J lost 4 bases, and 15 bases lay in between. CDR3 size: 15 residues. The germline V gene has CDR1 ENHRY and CDR2 SYGVKD. CDR3 region: CAISERAERIYGYTF. The CDR3 DNA follows: TGTGCCATCAGTGAAAGGGCAGAACGGATCTATGGCTACACCTTC.

At least ten counts were recorded for this clonotype. The V and J genes are TRBV6-1 and TRBJ2-7; 9 nucleotides match TRBD2. The trim removed 5 bases at V and 2 bases at J, leaving 13 bases unmatched. The CDR3 covers 17 residues. CDR1 and CDR2 from the germline V gene are MNHNS and SASEGT. DNA of the CDR3: TGTGCCAGCAGTCTAATAGCGGGGGCCATAGATGCCTACGAGCAGTACTTC. The encoded protein is CASSLIAGAIDAYEQYF.

This clonotype was observed at least ten times. The rearrangement uses TRBV7-2 and TRBJ2-1; 7 bases are a match to TRBD1. The junction had 8 bases not matched to a gene; V was cut back by 1 base and J by 8 bases. The germline V gene has CDR1 SGHTA and CDR2 FQGNSA. The CDR3 totals 15 residues. The CDR3 region has the DNA TGTGCCAGCAGCTTAGGAGGGACAGCAGCCGATGAGCAGTTCTTC. Amino acid sequence: CASSLGGTAADEQFF.

As for this clonotype: This may stem from a read error, because a much larger clone lies one nucleotide away. The CDR3, as DNA: TGTGCCAGCAGCTTAGTGGGCGGGGGGCCCGCCAATGAGCAGTTCTTC. This sequence encodes CASSLVGGGPANEQFF. The rearrangement uses TRBV7-2 and TRBJ2-1, with 8 bases that match TRBD2. J was trimmed by 6 bases and V by 1 base; bases with no gene match: 8. This CDR3 is built from 16 residues. Germline V gives CDR1 SGHTA, CDR2 FQGNSA.

This rearrangement joins TRBV20-1 to TRBJ1-1, with D uncertain. CDR1 and CDR2 from the germline V gene are DFQATT and SNEGSKA (reference sequence). V was trimmed by 0 bases and J by 1 base, leaving 12 bases between them. The CDR3 sequence is 15 residues long. The CDR3 sequence: CSARDPGTENTEAFF. In nucleotides, the CDR3 is TGCAGTGCTAGAGATCCCGGAACAGAGAACACTGAAGCTTTCTTT.

This clonotype was seen repeatedly, ten times or more. This rearrangement joins TRBV28 to TRBJ2-3, with D possibly being TRBD1 (6 bases). With 7 bases removed from V and 4 bases from J, the gap between germline ends came to 21 bases. The CDR3 has 16 amino acids. The V gene's germline CDR1 is MDHEN and CDR2 SYDVKM. The CDR3 DNA follows: TGTGCCAGCAATAAACAGGGATCGGTTGTATCAGATACGCAGTATTTT. It specifies CASNKQGSVVSDTQYF.

This clonotype has a count of ten or more. The rearrangement uses TRBV7-2 and TRBJ2-5; D gene unclear. Looked up from germline, CDR1 is SGHTA and CDR2 is FQGNSA. V was shortened by 4 bases and J by 5 bases, with 14 bases between the two germline ends. There are 14 residues in the CDR3. The CDR3: CASSSIGVGETQYF. The CDR3 coding sequence is TGTGCCAGCAGCTCGATTGGGGTGGGGGAGACCCAGTACTTC.

In the case of this clonotype: A read error may explain this, as a much larger clone is one base away. The conserved closing phenylalanine or tryptophan is absent in this CDR3, likely reflecting a read error. The V and J genes are TRBV7-2 and TRBJ2-5, with D possibly being TRBD1 (5 bases). The V end was cut by 1 base, the J end by 4 bases, with 22 bases between. Germline assignment: CDR1 SGHTA and CDR2 FQGNSA. The CDR3 is 18 amino acids. The DNA of the CDR3 is TGTGCCAGCAGCTTAGGGCAGACATCACCTCTAAGGGGAGAGACCCAGTACTAC. Its translation is CASSLGQTSPLRGETQYY.

The chain uses TRBV10-3 and TRBJ1-5; TRBD1 is a possible D gene (6 bases). This CDR3 comprises 13 residues. Germline V gives CDR1 ENHRY, CDR2 SYGVKD. V was clipped by 3 bases and J by 6 bases, with 9 bases between them. The CDR3 loop reads CAISEGGSQPQHF. Written as DNA, the CDR3 is TGTGCCATCAGTGAAGGGGGGAGTCAGCCCCAGCATTTT.

About this clonotype itself: A read error may explain this, as a much larger clone is one base away. The chain carries TRBV7-2 and TRBJ1-5, with D hard to call. The CDR3 covers 13 residues. The V gene's germline CDR1 is SGHTA and CDR2 FQGNSA. The V end lost 3 bases, the J end lost 10 bases, and 13 bases lay between the germline ends. CDR3 protein: CASSFDNTHPQHF. The CDR3 DNA sequence: TGTGCCAGCAGCTTTGATAACACGCACCCCCAGCATTTT.